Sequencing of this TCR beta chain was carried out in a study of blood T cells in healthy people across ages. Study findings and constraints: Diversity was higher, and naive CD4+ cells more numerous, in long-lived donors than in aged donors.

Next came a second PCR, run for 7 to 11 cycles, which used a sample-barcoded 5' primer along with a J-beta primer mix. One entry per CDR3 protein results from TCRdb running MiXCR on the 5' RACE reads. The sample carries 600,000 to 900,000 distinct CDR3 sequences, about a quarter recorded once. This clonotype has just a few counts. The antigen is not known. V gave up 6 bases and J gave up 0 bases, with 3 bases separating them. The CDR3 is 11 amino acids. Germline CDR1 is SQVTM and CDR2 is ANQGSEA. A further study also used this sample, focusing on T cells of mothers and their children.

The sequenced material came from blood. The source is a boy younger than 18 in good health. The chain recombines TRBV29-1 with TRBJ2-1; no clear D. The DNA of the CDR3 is TGCAGCGTGGCCTCCTACAATGAGCAGTTCTTC. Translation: CSVASYNEQFF.